This TCR beta chain was captured by sequencing in a study of blood T cell repertoires in COVID-19. On the study more broadly: T cells, B-cell-depleted T cells, or PBMCs supplied cDNA or gDNA.

TCRdb's copy holds only in-frame clones and misses some; the assay was immunoSEQ multiplex PCR. Among under 80,000 clones listed, around 88% were seen once. The germline V gene encodes CDR1 LNHDA and CDR2 SQIVND (reference sequence). V lost 7 bases to trimming and J lost 5 bases, with 21 bases between them. This CDR3 region has 16 residues. The sample taken for sequencing was peripheral blood. This clonotype originated in a man aged 65 to 79 with active or convalescent COVID-19. The genes are TRBV19 and TRBJ2-1; D possibly corresponds to TRBD2 (6 bases). The CDR3 protein is CASTSTPGSRDNEQFF. In DNA form, the CDR3 reads TGTGCCAGTACCTCGACCCCCGGGAGTCGGGACAATGAGCAGTTCTTC.